The rows below give T cell receptor beta chains drawn from one sample of a study of glioma-infiltrating T cells after dendritic cell vaccination. Only in-frame clones appear in the TCRdb table, and some are missing; sequencing was by immunoSEQ multiplex PCR. This table holds roughly 100,000 clones, 90% found once. The specimen comprised blood, sampled after dendritic cell vaccination. These receptor sequences come from a human donor with glioblastoma. Each CDR3 is given without its conserved first and last residue. The order of the fields is D gene, J gene, V gene, CDR3 protein. The D gene is left open where the match is weak.

d_gene: TRBD2; j_gene: TRBJ2-1; v_gene: TRBV5-1; CDR3aa: ASSSEPSGGDNEQF
d_gene: -; j_gene: TRBJ1-1; v_gene: TRBV11-3; CDR3aa: ASSGGGTANTEAF
d_gene: -; j_gene: TRBJ1-4; v_gene: TRBV30; CDR3aa: AWSVRGASNEKLF
d_gene: -; j_gene: TRBJ1-2; v_gene: TRBV6-6; CDR3aa: ASSYSAFSWYDGYT
d_gene: -; j_gene: TRBJ2-7; v_gene: TRBV6-5; CDR3aa: ASSYSTGTVLYEQY
d_gene: -; j_gene: TRBJ2-1; v_gene: TRBV29-1; CDR3aa: SVEETAYNEQF
d_gene: -; j_gene: TRBJ1-5; v_gene: TRBV5-5; CDR3aa: ASSLGGWGEGPQH
d_gene: -; j_gene: TRBJ2-7; v_gene: TRBV27; CDR3aa: ASSFPRYEDKGEQY
d_gene: -; j_gene: TRBJ1-3; v_gene: TRBV18; CDR3aa: ASSPFTPEAGNTIY
d_gene: -; j_gene: TRBJ1-2; v_gene: TRBV28; CDR3aa: ASSLYEGMYGYT
d_gene: TRBD2; j_gene: TRBJ2-7; v_gene: TRBV6-6; CDR3aa: ASSPPDGRPYEQY
d_gene: -; j_gene: TRBJ2-3; v_gene: TRBV9; CDR3aa: ASSVAPARTDTQY
d_gene: TRBD2; j_gene: TRBJ2-7; v_gene: TRBV4-1; CDR3aa: ASSPRQTSGSYEQY
d_gene: -; j_gene: TRBJ1-5; v_gene: TRBV30; CDR3aa: AWSALGRGRGNQPQH
d_gene: TRBD1; j_gene: TRBJ2-2; v_gene: TRBV5-8; CDR3aa: ASSSSGGTGVISPGELF
d_gene: -; j_gene: TRBJ2-2; v_gene: TRBV27; CDR3aa: ASSLSRETGELF
d_gene: -; j_gene: TRBJ1-5; v_gene: TRBV2; CDR3aa: ASSEALQRPQH
d_gene: TRBD2; j_gene: TRBJ2-2; v_gene: TRBV5-1; CDR3aa: ASSLGTSGGANTGELF
d_gene: -; j_gene: TRBJ1-1; v_gene: TRBV10-3; CDR3aa: AISRGTEGTTEAF
d_gene: -; j_gene: TRBJ1-4; v_gene: TRBV9; CDR3aa: ASSLTGLGSEKLF
d_gene: -; j_gene: TRBJ1-1; v_gene: TRBV2; CDR3aa: ASSLSTWNTEAF
d_gene: -; j_gene: TRBJ2-7; v_gene: TRBV7-9; CDR3aa: ASSQLSGRVGEQY
d_gene: TRBD1; j_gene: TRBJ1-3; v_gene: TRBV30; CDR3aa: ACRTGPGNTIY
d_gene: TRBD1; j_gene: TRBJ2-7; v_gene: TRBV6-1; CDR3aa: ASSLGQGSSYEQY